Listed below are T cell receptor beta chains from one sample, sequenced in a study of blood T cell repertoires in COVID-19. Produced via immunoSEQ multiplex PCR; TCRdb's table is partial and in-frame only. Of about 210,000 clones listed, about 86% were seen once; the top ten hold under 3%. Input material: peripheral blood. These receptors were taken from a man over 45 with active or convalescent COVID-19. CDR3s include the opening cysteine and the closing phenylalanine or tryptophan. The order of the fields is J gene, clone size, V gene, D gene, CDR3 protein, CDR3 DNA. D genes are given only for firm matches. Some rows have no size entry. The others give once, few or many, or a class for an expanded clone.

>TRBJ2-7|-|TRBV6-6|-
CASESRTREQYF
TGTGCCAGCGAGTCCCGAACTCGGGAGCAGTACTTC
>TRBJ1-1|-|TRBV7-6|-
CASSRLDPNTEAFF
TGTGCCAGCAGCCGACTGGATCCGAACACTGAAGCTTTCTTT
>TRBJ2-7|-|TRBV19|TRBD1
CASTAGQGNYEQYF
TGTGCCAGTACTGCCGGACAGGGAAACTACGAGCAGTACTTC
>TRBJ1-3|-|TRBV7-6|TRBD1
CASSSLSGGSGNTIYF
TGTGCCAGCAGTTCTCTCTCAGGGGGCTCTGGAAACACCATATATTTT
>TRBJ2-1|many|TRBV3-1/TRBV3-2|TRBD2
CASSPRLAGPYNEQFF
TGTGCCAGCAGCCCCCGACTAGCGGGACCCTACAATGAGCAGTTCTTC
>TRBJ2-1|-|TRBV7-9|TRBD2
CASSPRASGTTYNEQFF
TGTGCCAGCAGCCCTCGGGCTAGCGGGACGACTTACAATGAGCAGTTCTTC
>TRBJ1-1|-|TRBV7-2|-
CASSSEANTEAFF
TGTGCCAGCAGCTCCGAGGCTAACACTGAAGCTTTCTTT
>TRBJ2-7|-|TRBV5-1|-
CASSPLPGGEQYF
TGCGCCAGCAGCCCCTTACCCGGGGGCGAGCAGTACTTC
>TRBJ1-1|-|TRBV19|TRBD1
CASSIWGQGATEAFF
TGTGCCAGTAGTATATGGGGACAGGGGGCCACTGAAGCTTTCTTT
>TRBJ2-7|-|TRBV29-1|-
CSVEGPTSYEQYF
TGCAGCGTTGAGGGGCCAACCAGCTACGAGCAGTACTTC
>TRBJ1-2|-|TRBV6-5|-
CASSDSFYGYTF
TGTGCCAGCAGCGACTCGTTCTATGGCTACACCTTC
>TRBJ1-2|-|TRBV30|TRBD1
CAWTDRGLVGYTF
TGTGCCTGGACGGACAGGGGGCTTGTGGGCTACACCTTC
>TRBJ1-2|-|TRBV6-4|-
CASSDSQGQGYTF
TGTGCCAGCAGTGATTCTCAGGGTCAAGGCTACACCTTC
>TRBJ2-7|-|TRBV27|TRBD1
CASSLGTGPYEQYF
TGTGCCAGCAGTTTAGGGACAGGCCCCTACGAGCAGTACTTC
>TRBJ2-2|-|TRBV27|TRBD1
CASSLDRGGTGELFF
TGTGCCAGCAGTTTGGACAGGGGGGGAACCGGGGAGCTGTTTTTT
>TRBJ1-2|-|TRBV6-5|TRBD1
CASTGQGAGYGYTF
TGTGCCAGCACCGGACAGGGGGCGGGTTATGGCTACACCTTC
>TRBJ2-2|-|TRBV3-1/TRBV3-2|TRBD2
CASSRLAGGGGELFF
TGTGCCAGCAGCCGCTTAGCGGGGGGTGGCGGGGAGCTGTTTTTT
>TRBJ1-2|-|TRBV11-2|-
CASRVSSRGRNYGYTF
TGTGCCAGCAGAGTTAGCAGCAGGGGAAGGAACTATGGCTACACCTTC
>TRBJ1-3|-|TRBV9|-
CASSVEIPGYGNTIYF
TGTGCCAGCAGCGTAGAGATCCCAGGGTACGGAAACACCATATATTTT
>TRBJ1-5|-|TRBV12-3/TRBV12-4|-
CASSLVGDQPQHF
TGTGCCAGCAGTTTAGTAGGAGATCAGCCCCAGCATTTT
>TRBJ2-7|-|TRBV6-6|TRBD1
CASSYIADRGSEQYF
TGTGCCAGCAGTTACATCGCGGACAGGGGGTCGGAGCAGTACTTC
>TRBJ1-6|-|TRBV30|TRBD1
CAWSRGQDNSPLHF
TGTGCCTGGAGTAGGGGGCAGGATAATTCACCCCTCCACTTT
>TRBJ1-5|-|TRBV19|-
CASSEGNQPQHF
TGTGCCAGTAGCGAGGGCAATCAGCCCCAGCATTTT
>TRBJ1-5|-|TRBV2|TRBD1
CASSGQGGLGQPQHF
TGTGCCAGCAGTGGACAGGGGGGATTAGGACAGCCCCAGCATTTT
>TRBJ1-2|-|TRBV7-9|TRBD1
CASSTTGEYGYTF
TGTGCCAGCAGCACTACAGGGGAATATGGCTACACCTTC
>TRBJ2-3|-|TRBV20-1|-
CSARNLDTQYF
TGCAGCGCCAGGAATCTTGATACGCAGTATTTT
>TRBJ1-1|-|TRBV12-3/TRBV12-4|-
CASSRQQGSEAFF
TGTGCCAGCAGTCGACAACAGGGATCTGAAGCTTTCTTT
>TRBJ1-1|-|TRBV3-1/TRBV3-2|TRBD1
CASTQRGTGLGRDTEAFF
TGTGCCAGCACTCAAAGGGGGACAGGGTTGGGTAGAGACACTGAAGCTTTCTTT
>TRBJ2-7|-|TRBV11-2|-
CASSSGTGFDEQYF
TGTGCCAGCAGCTCCGGCACAGGGTTTGACGAGCAGTACTTC
>TRBJ2-3|-|TRBV9|TRBD2
CASSVGGTLSNTQYF
TGTGCCAGCAGCGTCGGGGGGACCCTCTCGAATACGCAGTATTTT
>TRBJ1-1|-|TRBV30|-
CAWRRPGLSSEAFF
TGTGCCTGGAGACGACCAGGGCTCTCTTCTGAAGCTTTCTTT
>TRBJ1-2|-|TRBV19|-
CASSIGGSLYGYTF
TGTGCCAGTAGTATAGGAGGCAGTCTCTATGGCTACACCTTC
>TRBJ2-1|-|TRBV7-9|TRBD1
CASSPGQYNEQFF
TGTGCCAGCAGCCCGGGACAGTACAATGAGCAGTTCTTC
>TRBJ2-1|-|TRBV18|-
CASSPQATQGFREQFF
TGTGCCAGCTCACCACAAGCGACACAGGGTTTCAGGGAGCAGTTCTTC
>TRBJ1-1|-|TRBV18|-
CASSAIGIHARNTEAFF
TGTGCCAGCTCAGCGATCGGGATACACGCCCGGAACACTGAAGCTTTCTTT
>TRBJ1-2|many|TRBV6-5|-
CASSSRQTYYGYTF
TGTGCCAGCAGTTCCCGACAGACCTATTATGGCTACACCTTC
>TRBJ2-1|once|TRBV7-3|TRBD2
CASSLQPSGYNEQFF
TGTGCCAGCAGCTTACAGCCTAGCGGCTACAATGAGCAGTTCTTC
>TRBJ2-6|-|TRBV6-6|-
CASSLLGDGLSGANVLTF
TGTGCCAGCAGTCTACTGGGCGATGGACTCTCTGGGGCCAACGTCCTGACTTTC
>TRBJ2-7|-|TRBV28|-
CASSPPTDSNYEQYF
TGTGCCAGCAGTCCCCCGACAGACTCGAACTACGAGCAGTACTTC
>TRBJ2-7|-|TRBV30|TRBD2
CAWSGGGSYEQYF
TGTGCCTGGAGTGGGGGGGGCTCCTACGAGCAGTACTTC
>TRBJ2-1|once|TRBV6-2/TRBV6-3|-
CASSYALNNEQFF
TGTGCCAGCAGTTACGCGCTCAACAATGAGCAGTTCTTC
>TRBJ2-5|-|TRBV19|-
CASSITAQETQYF
TGTGCCAGTAGTATAACAGCCCAAGAGACCCAGTACTTC
>TRBJ2-3|-|TRBV7-3|-
CASSLTDASPDTQYF
TGTGCCAGCAGCTTGACTGATGCTAGCCCAGATACGCAGTATTTT
>TRBJ1-2|-|TRBV30|TRBD1
CAWSVGTGGGYTF
TGTGCCTGGAGTGTTGGGACAGGTGGGGGCTACACCTTC
>TRBJ2-1|once|TRBV9|TRBD2
CASSVVVTAGAHNEQFF
TGTGCCAGCAGCGTAGTCGTTACAGCGGGGGCTCACAATGAGCAGTTCTTC
>TRBJ1-2|-|TRBV29-1|TRBD1
CSVARDRAAPGTF
TGCAGCGTTGCCCGGGACAGGGCGGCACCGGGCACCTTC
>TRBJ1-6|few|TRBV28|-
CAHNPRDTGSPLHF
TGTGCCCATAACCCCCGGGACACTGGGTCACCCCTCCACTTT
>TRBJ2-5|-|TRBV2|TRBD1
CASSLQGVDRTQYF
TGTGCCAGCAGCCTACAGGGGGTAGATCGGACCCAGTACTTC
>TRBJ2-7|-|TRBV6-2/TRBV6-3|-
CASSYDSTPVYEQYF
TGTGCCAGCAGTTATGACAGTACCCCAGTCTACGAGCAGTACTTC
>TRBJ2-1|-|TRBV10-2|-
CASSESSLSLIAEQFF
TGCGCCAGCAGTGAGTCGAGTCTTAGCCTGATCGCTGAGCAGTTCTTC
>TRBJ2-2|-|TRBV27|-
CASSKVADGELFF
TGTGCCAGCAGTAAGGTTGCGGACGGGGAGCTGTTTTTT
>TRBJ1-3|-|TRBV4-1|-
CASSQTSGLNTGNTIYF
TGCGCCAGCAGCCAAACTTCGGGACTGAACACTGGAAACACCATATATTTT
>TRBJ2-1|-|TRBV20-1|TRBD2
CSASPLAENEQFF
TGCAGTGCTAGTCCCCTAGCGGAGAATGAGCAGTTCTTC
>TRBJ1-5|-|TRBV6-6|-
CASSEGRNQPQHF
TGTGCCAGCAGTGAGGGCCGGAATCAGCCCCAGCATTTT
>TRBJ1-4|-|TRBV28|TRBD1
CASSFRGTGGGKLFF
TGTGCCAGCAGTTTTCGCGGGACAGGGGGTGGAAAACTGTTTTTT